This T cell receptor (beta chain) was sequenced during a study of T-cell memory formation after mild COVID-19. Study context: TCR clusters showed largely donor specificity. The study's findings and limits: Researchers could not confirm that second-wave clones peaking on day 37 targeted SARS-CoV-2. The CD4+ clones that contracted clustered mainly within CM and EM, and the CD8+ clones concentrated in EMRA. Detection of some responders pre-infection suggested pre-existing cross-reactive memory T cells participated.

The CDR3 totals 15 residues. V dropped 4 bases and J dropped 2 bases, with 12 bases sitting between them. Per germline, CDR1 LGHNA and CDR2 YSLEER. Notes on this clonotype: The antigen is not known.

TCRdb redid the calling of the 5' RACE reads with MiXCR, one entry per CDR3 protein. Of about 100,000 distinct CDR3 sequences in the sample, over 8.5% were seen once. This TCR was sampled from a man between 18 and 35 years old who had mild COVID-19 (a few samples of this study predate the infection). Cell type and time point are not known. Material for sequencing was PBMCs or a T cell subset sorted from them (not recorded which). This sequence joins TRBV4-3 and TRBJ2-1; D possibly corresponds to TRBD1 (6 bases). CDR3 residues: CASSRGQWAYNEQFF. Here the CDR3 DNA reads TGCGCCAGCAGCCGAGGACAGTGGGCCTACAATGAGCAGTTCTTC.